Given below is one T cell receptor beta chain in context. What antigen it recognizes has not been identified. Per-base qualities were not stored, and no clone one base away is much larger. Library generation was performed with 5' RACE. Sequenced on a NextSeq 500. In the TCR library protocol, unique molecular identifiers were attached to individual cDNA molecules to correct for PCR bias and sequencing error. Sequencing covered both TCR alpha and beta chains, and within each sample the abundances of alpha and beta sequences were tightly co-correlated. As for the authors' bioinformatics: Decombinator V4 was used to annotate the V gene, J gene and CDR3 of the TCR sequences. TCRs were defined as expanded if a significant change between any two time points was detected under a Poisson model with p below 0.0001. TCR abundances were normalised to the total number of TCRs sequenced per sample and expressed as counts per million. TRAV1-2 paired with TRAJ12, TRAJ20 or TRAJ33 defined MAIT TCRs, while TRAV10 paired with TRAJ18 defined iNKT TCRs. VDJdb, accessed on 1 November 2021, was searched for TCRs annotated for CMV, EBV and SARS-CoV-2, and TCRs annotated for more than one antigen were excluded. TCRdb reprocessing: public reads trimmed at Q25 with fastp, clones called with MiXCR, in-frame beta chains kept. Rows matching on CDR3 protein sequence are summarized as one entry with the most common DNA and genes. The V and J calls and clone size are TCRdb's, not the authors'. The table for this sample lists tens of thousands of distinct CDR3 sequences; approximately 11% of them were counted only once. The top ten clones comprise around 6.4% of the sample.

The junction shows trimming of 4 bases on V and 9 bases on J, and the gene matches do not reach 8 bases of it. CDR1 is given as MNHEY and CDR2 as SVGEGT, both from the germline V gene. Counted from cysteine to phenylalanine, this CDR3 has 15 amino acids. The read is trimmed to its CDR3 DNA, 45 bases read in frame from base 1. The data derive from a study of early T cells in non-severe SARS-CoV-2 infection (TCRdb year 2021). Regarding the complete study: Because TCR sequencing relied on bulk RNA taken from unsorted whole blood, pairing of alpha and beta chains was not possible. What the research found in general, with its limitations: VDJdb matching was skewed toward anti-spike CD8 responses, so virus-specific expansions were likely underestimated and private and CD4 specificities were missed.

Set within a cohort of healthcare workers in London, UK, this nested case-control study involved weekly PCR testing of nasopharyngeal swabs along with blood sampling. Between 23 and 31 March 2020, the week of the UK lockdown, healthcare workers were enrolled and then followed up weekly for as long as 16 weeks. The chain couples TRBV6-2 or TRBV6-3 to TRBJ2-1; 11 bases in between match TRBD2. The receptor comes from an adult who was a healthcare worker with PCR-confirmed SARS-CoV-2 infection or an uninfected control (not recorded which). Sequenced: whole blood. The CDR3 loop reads CASSLGTSGSSEQFF. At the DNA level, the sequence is TGTGCCAGCAGTTTGGGAACTAGCGGGAGTAGTGAGCAGTTCTTC.